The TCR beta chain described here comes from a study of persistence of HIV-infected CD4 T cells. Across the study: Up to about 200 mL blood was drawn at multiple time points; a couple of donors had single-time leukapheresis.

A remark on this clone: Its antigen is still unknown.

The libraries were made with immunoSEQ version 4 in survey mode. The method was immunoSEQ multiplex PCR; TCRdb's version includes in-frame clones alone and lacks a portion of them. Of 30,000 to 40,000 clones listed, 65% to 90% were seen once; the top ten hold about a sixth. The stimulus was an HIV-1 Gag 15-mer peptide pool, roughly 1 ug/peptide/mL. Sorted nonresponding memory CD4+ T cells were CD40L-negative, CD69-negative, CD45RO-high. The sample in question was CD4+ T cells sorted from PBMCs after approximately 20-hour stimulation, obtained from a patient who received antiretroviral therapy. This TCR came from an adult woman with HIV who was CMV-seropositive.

Here the CDR3 DNA reads TGTGCTAGTGGTCAGCCACTCTCCCGGACAGGTGGACAAGAGACCCAGTACTTC. Its translation: CASGQPLSRTGGQETQYF. The chain employs TRBV12-5 and TRBJ2-5; the match to TRBD1 covers 7 bases. The J segment lost 2 bases and the V segment lost 5 bases, leaving 17 bases of the junction unmatched. The CDR3 sequence is 18 residues long. CDR1 and CDR2 from the germline V gene are LGHNT and FRNRAP.